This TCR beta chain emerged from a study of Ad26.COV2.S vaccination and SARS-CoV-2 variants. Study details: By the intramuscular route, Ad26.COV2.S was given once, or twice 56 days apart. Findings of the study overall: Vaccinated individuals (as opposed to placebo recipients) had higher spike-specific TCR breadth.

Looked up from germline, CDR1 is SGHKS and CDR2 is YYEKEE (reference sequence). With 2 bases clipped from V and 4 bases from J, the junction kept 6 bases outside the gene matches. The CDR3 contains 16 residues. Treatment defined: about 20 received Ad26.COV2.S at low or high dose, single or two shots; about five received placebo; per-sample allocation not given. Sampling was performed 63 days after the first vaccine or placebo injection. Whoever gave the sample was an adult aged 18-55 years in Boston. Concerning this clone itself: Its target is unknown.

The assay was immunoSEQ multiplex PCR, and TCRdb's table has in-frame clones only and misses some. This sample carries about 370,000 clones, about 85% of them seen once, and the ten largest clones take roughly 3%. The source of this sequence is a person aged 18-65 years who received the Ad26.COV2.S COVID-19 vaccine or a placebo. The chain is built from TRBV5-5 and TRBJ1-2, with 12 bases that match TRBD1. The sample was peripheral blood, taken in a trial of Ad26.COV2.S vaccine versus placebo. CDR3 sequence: CASSFPGTGGRYGYTF. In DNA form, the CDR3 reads TGTGCCAGCAGCTTCCCCGGGACAGGGGGCCGCTATGGCTACACCTTC.